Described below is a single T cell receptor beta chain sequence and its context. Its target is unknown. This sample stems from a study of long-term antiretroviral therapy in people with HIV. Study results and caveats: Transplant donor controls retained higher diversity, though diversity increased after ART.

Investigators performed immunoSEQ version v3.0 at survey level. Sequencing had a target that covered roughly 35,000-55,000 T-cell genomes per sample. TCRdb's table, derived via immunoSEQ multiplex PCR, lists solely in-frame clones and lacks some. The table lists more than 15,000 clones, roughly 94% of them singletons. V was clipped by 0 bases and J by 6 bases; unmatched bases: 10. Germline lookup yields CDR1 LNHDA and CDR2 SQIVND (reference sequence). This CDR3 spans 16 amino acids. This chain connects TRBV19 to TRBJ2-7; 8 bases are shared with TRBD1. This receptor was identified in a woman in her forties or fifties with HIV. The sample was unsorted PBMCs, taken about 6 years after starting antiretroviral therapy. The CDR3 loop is CASSIDRRQGASEQYF. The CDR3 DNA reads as TGTGCCAGTAGTATAGATCGTCGGCAGGGGGCGTCCGAGCAGTACTTC.